A selection of T cell receptor beta chains follows, all from one sample in a study of Tregs in tolerant kidney transplant recipients. Measured with immunoSEQ multiplex PCR; TCRdb has only the in-frame clones, and not every one. The sample consists of about 64,000 clones, nearly 98% of them appearing once. Specimen: Tregs from blood, collected before the transplant. Receptors were obtained from a human donor who received a combined kidney and bone marrow transplant. CDR3s leave out the opening cysteine and the closing phenylalanine or tryptophan.

j_call v_call cdr3_aa
TRBJ2-7 TRBV11-3 ASSLSRQRAVYEQY
TRBJ2-7 TRBV30 AWSRGTSSSYEQY
TRBJ2-7 TRBV4-1 ASSQSSSWGPQY
TRBJ1-3 TRBV19 ASSILQISGNTIY
TRBJ1-3 TRBV5-1 ASSNQGGNTIY
TRBJ1-1 TRBV5-1 ASSSDTGNTEAF
TRBJ1-1 TRBV5-6 ASSFLQGVTEAF
TRBJ1-5 TRBV6-1 ASSADRAFNQPQH
TRBJ1-2 TRBV30 AWIRGSQVYGYT
TRBJ2-5 TRBV11-2 ASSLGVGTGVETQY
TRBJ2-6 TRBV5-4 ASSRGQGIGANVLT